Described below is a single TCR beta chain sequence and its context. Its antigen is still unknown. This specimen belongs to a study of cytomegalovirus exposure and HLA in healthy donors. V trimming: 4 bases; J trimming: 7 bases; junction bases outside the gene matches: 7. CDR1 and CDR2 from the germline V gene are SGHRS and YFSETQ. The length of the CDR3 is 16 residues. PCR used 60 Vbeta primers and 13 Jbeta primers. The protocol was immunoSEQ multiplex PCR, while the TCRdb copy is restricted to in-frame clones and leaves out a portion. There are tens of thousands of clones in the sample, with 6% to 7.5% held by the top ten. Study-wide results and limits: Follow-up analysis later connected one missense variant in DCLRE1C with trimming of TCR beta V- and J-genes.

This chain joins TRBV5-1 and TRBJ2-1; 14 bases are shared with TRBD2. Sequenced material: PBMCs. This clonotype originated in a woman in her 40s in good health and CMV-seronegative. CDR3 DNA: TGCGCCAGCAGCCCCGGACTAGCGGGAGGTGCAAATGAGCAGTTCTTC. This encodes CASSPGLAGGANEQFF.